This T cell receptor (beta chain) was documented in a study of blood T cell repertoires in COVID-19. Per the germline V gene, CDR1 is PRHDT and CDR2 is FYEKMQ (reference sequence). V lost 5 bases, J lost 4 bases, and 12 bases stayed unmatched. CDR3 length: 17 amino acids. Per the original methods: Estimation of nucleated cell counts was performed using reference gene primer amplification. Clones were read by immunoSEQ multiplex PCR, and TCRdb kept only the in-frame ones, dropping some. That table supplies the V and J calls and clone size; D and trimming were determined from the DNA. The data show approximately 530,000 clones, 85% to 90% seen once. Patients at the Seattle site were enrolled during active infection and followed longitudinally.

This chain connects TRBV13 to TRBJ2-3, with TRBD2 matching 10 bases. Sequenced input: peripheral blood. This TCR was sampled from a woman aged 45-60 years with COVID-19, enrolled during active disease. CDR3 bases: TGTGCCAGCAGCCCCGCGGGGAGCGGGGGGGCTTCAGATACGCAGTATTTT. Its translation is CASSPAGSGGASDTQYF.